This TCR beta chain was captured by sequencing in a study of blood T cell repertoires in COVID-19. In germline, CDR1 is SEHNR, CDR2 FQNEAQ (reference sequence). CDR3 length equals 15 residues. After removal of 5 bases from V and 0 bases from J, the junction contained 6 bases not matched to a gene. Original data processing: From reference gene primer amplification, estimates of nucleated cell counts were derived. The method was immunoSEQ multiplex PCR; TCRdb's version includes in-frame clones alone and lacks a portion of them. For V, J and clone size, that table is used; D and trimming come from the DNA. The sample consists of some 190,000 clones, 70% to 90% of them appearing once.

What was sequenced was peripheral blood. The clonotype comes from a woman in her forties who had recovered from COVID-19. The genes are TRBV7-9 and TRBJ1-1, with 7 bases aligning to TRBD1. In nucleotides, the CDR3 is TGTGCCAGCAGCAGACAGGGAGCGGTGAACACTGAAGCTTTCTTT. Translated, it gives CASSRQGAVNTEAFF. The full variable domain, its missing parts supplied by reference TRBV7-9 and TRBJ1-1, is DTGVSQNPRHKITKRGQNVTFRCDPISEHNRLYWYRQTLGQGPEFLTYFQNEAQLEKSRLLSDRFSAERPKGSFSTLEIQRTEQGDSAMYLCASSRQGAVNTEAFFGQGTRLTVV.